This TCR beta chain was sequenced for a study of T cells expressing NK-cell markers. CDR3 size: 16 residues. Germline-derived CDR1 and CDR2 are SGHDT and YYEEEE. TCRdb reanalyzed the 5' RACE reads and collapses them to one entry per CDR3 protein, without DNA. This sample's table has about 390,000 distinct CDR3 sequences. Source material: blood T cells: a sorted CD56 or NKG2C T cell subset, CD4+ or CD8+ T cells, or bulk PBMC T cells (not recorded which). V usage is TRBV5-6 and J usage is TRBJ2-1; no DNA is available, so the TRBD2 call from TCRdb remains unchecked. This receptor was taken from a woman in her forties or fifties in good health. This CDR3 reads CASSLGASGRGDEQFF.